These 19 T cell receptor beta chains were all obtained from the same sample, sequenced in a study of T cells in tuberculosis. Data came from immunoSEQ multiplex PCR; TCRdb stores just in-frame clones and leaves some out. The top ten clones hold roughly 22% of a sample with 50,000 or so clones, 88% of them seen once. After thawing and overnight rest, PBMC were stained with GMM-loaded CD1B tetramer, viability dye and anti-CD3 for sorting. C32 glucose monomycolate from Rhodococcus equi was loaded onto the CD1B tetramers. The specimen sequenced was CD1b-GMM tetramer-negative cells sorted from PBMCs. The receptors shown here come from an adult woman with latent tuberculosis.

This clone was detected once. The chain has TRBV4-1 and TRBJ1-6; maybe TRBD1 (6 bases). The germline V gene encodes CDR1 MGHRA and CDR2 YSYEKL. There are 19 residues in the CDR3. Trimming shortened V by 1 base and J by 9 bases, and 25 bases separated the two germline ends. The CDR3 loop reads CASSQVDGTGLGGISPLHF. The CDR3 bases are TGCGCCAGCAGCCAAGTCGATGGTACAGGGTTGGGAGGGATTTCACCCCTCCACTTT.

The chain uses TRBV18 and TRBJ2-7; 7 bases are shared with TRBD2. Per the germline V gene, CDR1 is KGHSH and CDR2 is LQKENI. V was pared by 0 bases and J by 2 bases, with 1 base of the junction left unmatched. The CDR3 length is 14 residues. As DNA, the CDR3 is TGTGCCAGCTCACCACCGGGACTACCCTACGAGCAGTACTTC. Translation gives CASSPPGLPYEQYF.

The chain employs TRBV27 and TRBJ2-7, with TRBD1 matching over 7 bases. V dropped 5 bases and J dropped 6; count of bases not matched to a gene: 10. The CDR3 has 14 residues. Germline assignment: CDR1 MNHEY and CDR2 SMNVEV (reference sequence). The chain's CDR3 is CASSPMTGNREQYF. DNA of the CDR3: TGTGCCAGCAGTCCAATGACAGGGAACCGCGAGCAGTACTTC.

The CDR3 is CASSSGSGGWETQYF. In nucleotides, the CDR3 is TGTGCCAGCAGCTCCGGGAGCGGGGGATGGGAGACCCAGTACTTC. V gene TRBV7-3 combines with J gene TRBJ2-5, with 8 bases that match TRBD2. CDR3 length equals 15 residues. V was pared by 4 bases and J by 5 bases, with 9 bases of the junction left unmatched. Germline CDR1 SGHTA, CDR2 FQGTGA. Full variable domain (rest looked up from reference TRBV7-3 and TRBJ2-5): GAGVSQTPSNKVTEKGKYVELRCDPISGHTALYWYRQSLGQGPEFLIYFQGTGAADDSGLPNDRFFAVRPEGSVSTLKIQRTERGDSAVYLCASSSGSGGWETQYFGPGTRLLVL.

CDR3 in amino acids: CASSQTSGSHEQYF. The CDR3 nucleotides are TGTGCCAGCAGCCAGACTAGCGGGAGCCACGAGCAGTACTTC. The gene calls are TRBV13 and TRBJ2-7, with 12 nucleotides matching TRBD2. CDR1 is PRHDT, CDR2 FYEKMQ, per germline (reference sequence). The CDR3 contains 14 residues. V shed 5 bases, J shed 5 bases, and the junction held 4 bases outside the gene matches.

This clone has just one count. The V and J genes are TRBV11-3 and TRBJ2-7, with D possibly matching TRBD2 (6 bases). Germline-derived CDR1 and CDR2 are SGHNT and YENEEA. The CDR3 is made up of 15 amino acids. V lost 6 bases and J lost 1, with 16 bases in between. CDR3 amino acids: CASSSIGSTSYEQYF. CDR3 in DNA: TGTGCCAGCAGTTCTATCGGGAGTACATCCTACGAGCAGTACTTC. Using reference TRBV11-3 and TRBJ2-7 for the parts outside the CDR3, the full variable domain is EAGVVQSPRYKIIEKKQPVAFWCNPISGHNTLYWYLQNLGQGPELLIRYENEEAVDDSQLPKDRFSAERLKGVDSTLKIQPAELGDSAVYLCASSSIGSTSYEQYFGPGTRLTVT.

The chain joins TRBV2 to TRBJ1-5, with D perhaps matching TRBD1 (6 bases). The CDR3 consists of 14 residues. The germline V gene has CDR1 SNHLY and CDR2 FYNNEI. Trimming took off 7 bases at V and 6 bases at J, with 16 bases between the two ends. CDR3 amino acids: CASTEQGQGQPQHF. Here the CDR3 DNA reads TGTGCCAGCACCGAACAGGGACAAGGTCAGCCCCAGCATTTT.

The gene calls are TRBV27 and TRBJ2-5, with D perhaps matching TRBD2 (6 bases). CDR3 length: 15 amino acids. Germline assignment: CDR1 MNHEY and CDR2 SMNVEV (reference sequence). Trimming removed 2 bases at V and 0 bases at J, with 10 bases between. The CDR3 DNA sequence: TGTGCCAGCAGTTTAAGTAGCGGACACCAAGAGACCCAGTACTTC. This gives the protein CASSLSSGHQETQYF.

This chain joins TRBV29-1 and TRBJ2-6, with D tentatively TRBD2 (6 bases). The CDR3 has 15 residues. Germline V lookup: CDR1 SQVTM, CDR2 ANQGSEA. The V gene lost 0 bases and the J gene lost 3 bases, with 9 bases spanning the gap. This CDR3 reads CSVEDPGVGANVLTF. CDR3 bases: TGCAGCGTTGAAGATCCGGGGGTTGGGGCCAACGTCCTGACTTTC.

The V and J genes are TRBV9 and TRBJ2-3; the match to TRBD2 covers 9 bases. Germline lookup yields CDR1 SGDLS and CDR2 YYNGEE. This CDR3 has 15 amino acids. V lost 3 bases to trimming and J lost 6 bases; unmatched junction nucleotides: 8. CDR3 bases: TGTGCCAGCAGCGAAGGGCGGGAGGGCCGTGATACGCAGTATTTT. This sequence encodes CASSEGREGRDTQYF.

The chain has TRBV11-3 and TRBJ1-1; a possible D gene is TRBD1 (6 bases). V shed 5 bases and J shed 1 base, with 11 bases lying between them. The CDR3 extends over 14 amino acids. The germline gives CDR1 SGHNT, CDR2 YENEEA. CDR3 coding DNA: TGTGCCAGCAGCCAGGGGTCCGGGAACACTGAAGCTTTCTTT. It encodes CASSQGSGNTEAFF.

On this clone itself: This CDR3 is also generated by other DNA sequences in the sample. This chain joins TRBV7-6 and TRBJ1-6, with D perhaps TRBD1 (5 bases). The CDR3 extends over 16 amino acids. Germline V gene sequence: CDR1 SGHVS, CDR2 FNYEAQ. V was clipped by 1 base and J by 5 bases, with 12 bases between them. CDR3 amino acids: CASSLGAGTNNSPLHF. The DNA for the CDR3 is TGTGCCAGCAGCTTAGGTGCGGGGACGAATAATTCACCCCTCCACTTT.

The rearrangement joins TRBV18 to TRBJ2-1, with D tentatively TRBD1 (6 bases). Germline V gives CDR1 KGHSH, CDR2 LQKENI. The CDR3 sequence is 17 residues long. V lost 2 bases and J lost 1, with 15 bases in between. Here the CDR3 reads CASSPNHRVGSYNEQFF. CDR3 nucleotides: TGTGCCAGCTCACCAAACCACAGGGTTGGGTCCTACAATGAGCAGTTCTTC. Full variable domain (rest looked up from reference TRBV18 and TRBJ2-1): NAGVMQNPRHLVRRRGQEARLRCSPMKGHSHVYWYRQLPEEGLKFMVYLQKENIIDESGMPKERFSAEFPKEGPSILRIQQVVRGDSAAYFCASSPNHRVGSYNEQFFGPGTRLTVL.

This rearrangement joins TRBV7-6 to TRBJ2-1; 8 positions agree with TRBD2. There are 14 residues in the CDR3. Trimming at V came to 5 bases and at J to 6 bases, leaving 6 bases not matched to a gene. CDR1 and CDR2 (germline): SGHVS, FNYEAQ. CDR3 nucleotides: TGTGCCAGCAGCGGCGGTAGCGGGATCAATGAGCAGTTCTTC. This sequence encodes CASSGGSGINEQFF.

This clone was observed once. The J gene is TRBJ1-6, the V gene TRBV7-2; 7 positions match TRBD1. Trimming at V came to 5 bases and at J to 8 bases, leaving 12 bases not matched to a gene. CDR1 and CDR2 (germline): SGHTA, FQGNSA. The CDR3 has 16 residues. The chain's CDR3 is CASSDTVRQGYSPLHF. The CDR3 DNA sequence: TGTGCCAGCAGCGATACAGTGCGACAGGGTTATTCACCCCTCCACTTT.

The chain couples TRBV30 to TRBJ2-7; 13 bases are a match to TRBD2. The germline V gene encodes CDR1 GTSNPN and CDR2 SVGIG (reference sequence). This CDR3 contains 17 residues. Trimming cost V 0 bases and J 2 bases; bases outside gene matches: 7. The chain's CDR3 is CAWSVRTSGGAAYEQYF. CDR3 nucleotide sequence: TGTGCCTGGAGTGTAAGGACTAGCGGGGGTGCCGCCTACGAGCAGTACTTC.

The chain carries TRBV30 and TRBJ1-5; 7 nucleotides align to TRBD1. CDR1 GTSNPN and CDR2 SVGIG come from the germline V gene (reference sequence). J lost 0 bases, V lost 5 bases, and 4 bases had no gene match. The length of the CDR3 is 14 residues. For the CDR3, the DNA is TGTGCCTGGGTGGGACAGAATAGCAATCAGCCCCAGCATTTT. It translates to CAWVGQNSNQPQHF.

The V gene is TRBV6-6, the J gene TRBJ1-2, with 7 bases aligning to TRBD1. CDR3 length equals 14 residues. The V segment lost 4 bases and the J segment 0 bases; nucleotides outside the gene matches: 2. Germline assignment: CDR1 MNHNY and CDR2 SVGAGI (reference sequence). The CDR3 is CASSLGQANYGYTF. In DNA form, the CDR3 reads TGTGCCAGCAGTTTAGGACAGGCTAACTATGGCTACACCTTC.

In DNA, the CDR3 is TGTGCCAGCAGCTTGCGGACGGGGGTACTCTACGAGCAGTACTTC. Translation: CASSLRTGVLYEQYF. The rearrangement joins TRBV7-8 to TRBJ2-7, with a possible D match to TRBD2 (6 bases). Trimming cost V 3 bases and J 3 bases, with 15 bases left between them. The CDR3 runs to 15 residues. The germline gives CDR1 SGHVS, CDR2 FQNEAQ.